This TCR beta chain was found in a study of identical twins. Broader study findings: Instead of following the same donors, the conclusions were based on cross-sectional statistical analysis.

TCRdb reprocessed the 5' RACE reads via MiXCR and lists one record per CDR3 protein. The sample has about 730,000 distinct CDR3 sequences; roughly 20% are singletons. This CDR3 is 12 amino acids long. Between the trimmed V and J ends, which lost 0 bases and 8 bases, there was a span of 4 bases. Germline V gene sequence: CDR1 MGHDK, CDR2 SYGVNS. This clonotype was observed at least ten times. Its antigen is undetermined. Each donor (without exception) was a healthy Caucasian. The same data also contributed to another study, on T cells expressing NK-cell markers. From that paper: Roughly 6 donors showed dominant NKG2C+ clonotypes comprising about 1.0-7.5% of their CD8+ T cells. The CD3+CD56-NKG2C+ fraction of a handful of donors was likewise dominated by these clonotypes.

The specimen sequenced was PBMCs. This sequence was found in a woman between 18 and 29 years old in good health. The V gene is TRBV25-1, the J gene TRBJ2-2; D is ambiguous. CDR3 residues: CASSEYMGELFF. Written as DNA, the CDR3 is TGTGCCAGCAGTGAATATATGGGGGAGCTGTTTTTT.